The clone carrying this T cell receptor (beta chain) has a single count. What it binds is not known. The CDR3 totals 17 residues. Germline V gives CDR1 MGHRA, CDR2 YSYEKL. Trimming left V 1 base short and J 0 bases short, with 13 bases between. This record belongs to a study of shared clonotypes between healthy human individuals. Study background: The plates for each donor numbered three CD4 naive, three CD4 memory, two CD8 naive and one CD8 memory. Study-wide results and caveats: Read depth was anticipated to influence clonotype sharing among donors.

The assay was immunoSEQ multiplex PCR, and TCRdb's table has in-frame clones only and misses some. The sample records about a million clones, under 80% being singletons. Donors were Caucasian adults residing in Nashville, Tennessee, USA. Splitting of CD4+ cells produced CD45RA+ naive and CD45RA-negative memory subsets. The chain uses TRBV4-1 and TRBJ1-3, with a possible D match to TRBD1 (6 bases). This receptor was taken from a man aged 18 to 29 in good health. Sequencing was done on a sample of memory CD4+ T cells sorted from blood. Specified subset: CD45RA-negative fraction. CDR3 loop: CASSQVPGVLSGNTIYF. The DNA of the CDR3 is TGCGCCAGCAGCCAAGTACCAGGGGTCCTCTCTGGAAACACCATATATTTT.